This T cell receptor beta chain was sequenced in a study of blood T cell repertoires in COVID-19. Study summary: Whether acute or convalescent, the COVID-19 samples came from the United States, Italy and Spain. In each case, the material was cDNA or gDNA derived from T cells, B-cell-depleted T cells, or PBMCs.

The CDR3 runs to 19 residues. Deletions cut 0 bases from V and 0 bases from J, with 20 bases between. Germline assignment: CDR1 LNHNV and CDR2 YYDKDF (reference sequence). The authors' processing: Nucleated cell number was recorded as an estimate derived from reference gene primer amplification. Profiling relied on immunoSEQ multiplex PCR, and the TCRdb table lists in-frame clones only, not all of them. The DNA gave D and trimming, while V, J and clone size come from that table. The sample gives 340,000 or so clones, approximately 82% of which show up once; approximately 3% is in the top ten. This rearrangement joins TRBV15 to TRBJ2-5; possible D gene TRBD2, 5 bases. This receptor was obtained from a young man with active or convalescent COVID-19. Sequencing was performed on peripheral blood. CDR3 DNA: TGTGCCACCAGCAGAGATCTACCGCCCGCTAGCACTCACCAAGAGACCCAGTACTTC. As protein: CATSRDLPPASTHQETQYF.